This T cell receptor beta chain came from a study of response to subunit inactivated influenza vaccine. MiXCR, applied by TCRdb to the RT-PCR reads, yields one record per CDR3 protein. The sample has 500,000 to 550,000 distinct CDR3 sequences; around 7.9% are singletons. The sample holds a few counts of this clonotype. The CDR3 is made up of 17 amino acids. CDR1 is MGHRA, CDR2 YSYEKL, per germline. Trimming shortened V by 4 bases and J by 0 bases, and 17 bases separated the two germline ends. The gene calls are TRBV4-1 and TRBJ2-3; D not certain. The clonotype comes from a man aged 45 to 70 who received an inactivated influenza vaccine. The sample consisted of PBMCs from blood, taken about 24 months after vaccination. The DNA of the CDR3 is TGCGCCAGCAGCCCAAGCTGGGCAGATCGAAGCACAGATACGCAGTATTTT. Amino acids: CASSPSWADRSTDTQYF.